Here is one T cell receptor beta chain with its context. Its antigen is as yet unknown. PCR used 60 Vbeta primers and 13 Jbeta primers. TCRdb's copy holds only in-frame clones and misses some; the assay was immunoSEQ multiplex PCR. The sample has around 180,000 clones; roughly 88% are singletons. Per germline, CDR1 GTSNPN and CDR2 SVGIG (reference sequence). J gave up 1 base and V 2 bases, and 9 bases lay outside the gene matches. This CDR3 is 16 amino acids long. This specimen comes from a study of cytomegalovirus exposure and HLA in healthy donors. General study points: TCR beta sequences numbering around 15,000 were associated with HLA alleles at 0.05 false discovery rate in a later analysis. Altogether, some 170 TCR beta chains were recorded as cytomegalovirus-associated.

The rearrangement uses TRBV30 and TRBJ2-7; 9 bases match TRBD2. Sequenced material: PBMCs. This TCR was sampled from a girl aged 2-9 years in good health and CMV-seropositive. This CDR3 reads CAWSFPGTSNSYEQYF. The CDR3 DNA is TGTGCCTGGAGTTTCCCCGGGACTAGCAATTCCTACGAGCAGTACTTC.